The T cell receptor beta chain described here comes from a study of blood T cell repertoires in COVID-19. Participants were placed into cohorts based on the clinical history they reported. V gave up 3 bases and J gave up 4 bases, with 9 bases separating them. This CDR3 has 14 residues. Germline lookup yields CDR1 LGHNA and CDR2 YSLEER. Sequencing used immunoSEQ multiplex PCR; TCRdb keeps in-frame clones, though not all of them. The table has around 200,000 clones, 75% to 90% seen once; the top ten hold about 1.2%. V and J are TRBV4-3 and TRBJ1-4; D is undetermined. Material: PBMCs or T cells enriched from blood (not recorded which). The clonotype comes from a man younger than 45 who had recovered from COVID-19. The CDR3 here is CASSQGRVNEKLFF. The CDR3 DNA follows: TGCGCCAGCAGCCAGGGGAGGGTTAATGAAAAACTGTTTTTT.